The 14 T cell receptor beta chains given below trace back to one sample, sequenced in a study of T cells in women clearing cervical HPV infection. Sequenced by immunoSEQ multiplex PCR; TCRdb stores in-frame clones only, minus some. This sample carries roughly 50,000 clones, with about a third going to the ten biggest clones. The source material was blood buffy coat. All receptors come from a woman aged 18 to 75 with a cervical HPV16 infection that either progressed to CIN3+ or cleared (not recorded which).

For this clone: The read terminates 3 residues ahead of where the CDR3 ends, so the germline J gene completes it. V gene TRBV18 combines with J gene TRBJ2-7; D might be TRBD2 (6 bases). In germline, CDR1 is KGHSH, CDR2 LQKENI. Trimming shortened V by 4 bases and J by 3 bases, and 10 bases separated the two germline ends. The CDR3 is 13 residues long. CDR3 DNA (partial): TGTGCCAGCTCACTTGGGACTTACTACGAG. Residues: CASSLGTYYE. The entire CDR3 protein reads CASSLGTYYEQYF.

Note on this clone: The CDR3 end falls 3 residues outside the read, so it is completed with the germline J gene. The V call is TRBV19, the J call TRBJ2-7; 7 nucleotides line up with TRBD2. Trimming removed 3 bases from V and 3 bases from J; junction bases left unmatched: 5. CDR3 length: 14 amino acids. Per the germline V gene, CDR1 is LNHDA and CDR2 is SQIVND (reference sequence). The CDR3 sequence is CASSIQRDHYEQYF. Partial CDR3 DNA: TGTGCCAGTAGTATTCAGCGGGATCACTACGAG.

Turning to this clone: The read terminates 3 residues ahead of where the CDR3 ends, so the germline J gene completes it. This chain links TRBV4-1 with TRBJ2-1, with TRBD2 matching 7 bases. Germline CDR1 MGHRA, CDR2 YSYEKL. The CDR3 loop spans 15 amino acids. Losses at the gene ends were 9 bases for V and 5 bases for J; bases not matched to a gene: 13. Here the CDR3 reads CASTLADQTDNEQFF. Partial CDR3 DNA: TGCGCCAGTACTCTAGCGGACCAAACTGACAATGAG.

To note about this clone: The sequenced fragment ends 3 residues before the CDR3 boundary, so the rest is inferred from the germline J gene. This sequence joins TRBV19 and TRBJ1-1, with D maybe TRBD1 (5 bases). Trimming left V 7 bases short and J 5 bases short, with 14 bases between. The CDR3 loop spans 13 amino acids. The V gene's germline CDR1 is LNHDA and CDR2 SQIVND (reference sequence). The covered CDR3 bases are TGTGCCAGTACACAGGCCTTGGGAACTGAA. It specifies CASTQALGTE. The full CDR3 protein is CASTQALGTEAFF.

Worth noting for this clone: The read ends 3 residues shy of where the CDR3 ends; the end is completed using the germline J gene. The rearrangement uses TRBV20-1 and TRBJ1-3; 7 nucleotides align to TRBD1. V lost 5 bases to trimming and J lost 4 bases; unmatched junction nucleotides: 5. The germline gives CDR1 DFQATT, CDR2 SNEGSKA (reference sequence). CDR3 size: 13 residues. The CDR3 reads CSAQDRTGNTIYF. The sequenced part of the CDR3 DNA is TGCAGTGCTCAGGACAGGACCGGAAACACC.

Points on this clone: The read ends 3 residues before the CDR3 terminus; that terminus is restored from the germline J gene. The V gene is TRBV10-2, the J gene TRBJ2-7; 12 bases agree with TRBD2. J was trimmed by 3 bases and V by 7 bases; bases with no gene match: 7. Germline loops: CDR1 WSHSY, CDR2 SAAADI. This CDR3 spans 15 amino acids. The CDR3 is CASILGLAGNYEQYF. The sequenced CDR3 bases are TGCGCCAGCATCCTTGGACTAGCGGGAAACTACGAG.

As for this clone: The CDR3 is cut off 3 residues early in the read; its end comes from the germline J gene. The rearrangement uses TRBV30 and TRBJ2-2; 10 bases fit TRBD2. V trimming: 0 bases; J trimming: 5 bases; junction bases outside the gene matches: 12. The CDR3 is 18 residues long. Looked up from germline, CDR1 is GTSNPN and CDR2 is SVGIG (reference sequence). The CDR3 DNA, read in part, is TGTGCCTGGAGTGTATGGTTTAGCGGGGGGTCTGAAACCGGGGAG. Translation gives CAWSVWFSGGSETGE. The CDR3 in full is CAWSVWFSGGSETGELFF.

Concerning this clone itself: The read is 3 residues too short to cover the CDR3 end, so that end is filled in from the germline J gene. The gene calls are TRBV11-1 and TRBJ1-6; D ambiguous. This CDR3 has 14 amino acids. Germline assignment: CDR1 SGHAT and CDR2 FQDESV (reference sequence). V lost 4 bases and J lost 7, with 11 bases in between. The CDR3 region is CASSSEGLNSPLHF. The sequenced part of the CDR3 DNA is TGTGCCAGCAGCTCCGAAGGGCTAAATTCACCC.

Points on this clone: The CDR3 extends 3 residues past the end of the read, so its final part is completed from the germline J gene. The chain links TRBV6-1 to TRBJ1-6, with D maybe TRBD1 (6 bases). The V end lost 4 bases, the J end lost 7 bases, and 14 bases lay between the germline ends. The CDR3 contains 15 residues. Germline assignment: CDR1 MNHNS and CDR2 SASEGT. The CDR3 DNA, read in part, is TGTGCCAGCAGTGTTCAGGGGACGTTAAATTCACCC. It specifies CASSVQGTLNSP. The entire CDR3 protein reads CASSVQGTLNSPLHF.

Concerning this clone: The read gets to within 3 residues of the CDR3 end, and the germline J gene fills in the rest. This chain uses TRBV29-1 with TRBJ2-7, with D tentatively TRBD1 (6 bases). This CDR3 comprises 15 residues. Germline V gene sequence: CDR1 SQVTM, CDR2 ANQGSEA. V was trimmed by 0 bases and J by 4 bases, leaving 16 bases between them. Incomplete CDR3 DNA: TGCAGCGTTGAAGATTTTGCAGGGGAAACGTACGAG. Protein product: CSVEDFAGETYE. The full CDR3 protein reads CSVEDFAGETYEQYF.

As to this clone: The CDR3 goes on 3 residues after the read ends, and that part is filled in from the germline J gene. The rearrangement links TRBV7-2 to TRBJ2-2; no reliable D call. The length of the CDR3 is 14 residues. CDR1 and CDR2 from the germline V gene are SGHTA and FQGNSA. The V and J ends lost 5 bases and 6 bases respectively, with 13 bases between them. The sequenced part of the CDR3 DNA is TGTGCCAGCAGCCGTGTGGTGGGCCCCGGGGAG. Its translation is CASSRVVGPGE. The whole CDR3 protein is CASSRVVGPGELFF.

With regard to this clone: With the read ending 3 residues before the CDR3 end, the germline J gene is used to fill in that end. This chain uses TRBV11-2 with TRBJ1-5, with 9 bases matching TRBD1. Germline loops: CDR1 SGHAT, CDR2 FQNNGV. V lost 5 bases, J lost 1 base, and 3 bases stayed unmatched. This CDR3 contains 15 residues. CDR3 DNA, as far as it was read: TGTGCCAGCAGCCGGACAGGGGCGAGCAATCAGCCC. Translated: CASSRTGASNQP. In full, the CDR3 reads CASSRTGASNQPQHF.

On this clone: Read data end 3 residues before the CDR3 end; the end is taken from the germline J gene. J is TRBJ2-3 and V is TRBV19; 7 nucleotides agree with TRBD2. Germline assignment: CDR1 LNHDA and CDR2 SQIVND (reference sequence). The length of the CDR3 is 16 residues. V lost 0 bases, J lost 0 bases, and 3 bases stayed unmatched. CDR3 residues: CASSIDAGDSTDTQYF. The sequenced part of the CDR3 DNA is TGTGCCAGTAGTATAGACGCGGGGGATAGCACAGATACG.

On this clone itself: The CDR3 goes on 3 residues after the read ends, and that part is filled in from the germline J gene. V usage is TRBV7-9 and J usage is TRBJ2-3, with D possibly TRBD2 on 7 matching bases. CDR3 length equals 14 residues. CDR1 and CDR2 from the germline V gene are SEHNR and FQNEAQ (reference sequence). The CDR3 region is CASSLRGGGETQYF. CDR3 DNA, as far as it was read: TGTGCCAGCAGCCTGAGGGGGGGCGGGGAGACG.